These 14 T cell receptor beta chains were all obtained from the same sample, sequenced in a study of blood T cell repertoires in COVID-19. Assay: immunoSEQ multiplex PCR; the TCRdb copy retains only in-frame clones and omits some. The profile covers roughly 150,000 clones, with 75% to 90% appearing a single time and 35% to 50% taken by the ten largest. The sample taken for sequencing was peripheral blood. The receptors derive from a human donor in a cohort sampled during active COVID-19.

The gene calls are TRBV29-1 and TRBJ1-1; 9 positions agree with TRBD1. V gave up 6 bases and J gave up 11 bases; unmatched junction bases: 7. Germline CDR1 is SQVTM and CDR2 is ANQGSEA. The CDR3 extends over 11 amino acids. CDR3 residues: CSVIQGAVAFF. The DNA for the CDR3 is TGCAGCGTAATACAGGGGGCTGTGGCTTTCTTT.

J is TRBJ1-2 and V is TRBV12-3 or TRBV12-4; D gene unclear. Trimming cost V 4 bases and J 0 bases, with 6 bases left between them. The CDR3 is 13 amino acids. The CDR3 DNA is TGTGCCAGCAGTTCGTCGTCTAACTATGGCTACACCTTC. Protein sequence: CASSSSSNYGYTF.

This clone was counted between two and nine times. The chain couples TRBV7-9 to TRBJ2-1; D may be TRBD2 (7 bases). Trimming stripped 2 bases from V and 10 bases from J, with 21 bases between. The CDR3 length is 16 residues. Germline CDR1 reads SEHNR; CDR2 reads FQNEAQ (reference sequence). The CDR3, as DNA: TGTGCCAGCAGCTTATTCGAGGGGGGATCTAGCGGAGAGCAGTTCTTC. This encodes CASSLFEGGSSGEQFF.

About this clone: A junction end diverges from the germline sequence, so it may reflect a read error. This chain links TRBV6-2 or TRBV6-3 with TRBJ2-2; TRBD2 agrees at 9 bases. The CDR3 is 16 residues long. Germline CDR1 MNHEY, CDR2 SVGEGT. The CDR3 nucleotides read TGTGCCAGCAGATACTCGGGACTAGCAAACACCGGGGAGCTGTTTTTT. Its translation: CASRYSGLANTGELFF.

The chain combines TRBV7-2 with TRBJ1-2, with no clear D. CDR1 is SGHTA, CDR2 FQGNSA, per germline. CDR3 length equals 13 residues. V lost 4 bases to trimming and J lost 2 bases, with 8 bases between them. Here the CDR3 reads CASSWERNYGYTF. The CDR3 region has the DNA TGTGCCAGCAGCTGGGAGAGGAACTATGGCTACACCTTC.

The sample holds many counts of this clone. Other nucleotide sequences in the sample specify the same CDR3. The CDR3 here is CASSLVLAASTDTQYF. CDR3 DNA sequence: TGCGCCAGCAGCTTGGTGCTAGCGGCTAGCACAGATACGCAGTATTTT. The gene calls are TRBV5-1 and TRBJ2-3, with TRBD2 matching over 7 bases. CDR1 and CDR2 from the germline V gene are SGHRS and YFSETQ. The CDR3 length is 16 residues. V shed 0 bases and J 0 bases; nucleotides not matched to a gene: 4. Filled out from reference TRBV5-1 and TRBJ2-3, the complete variable domain reads KAGVTQTPRYLIKTRGQQVTLSCSPISGHRSVSWYQQTPGQGLQFLFEYFSETQRNKGNFPGRFSGRQFSNSRSEMNVSTLELGDSALYLCASSLVLAASTDTQYFGPGTRLTVL.

The V gene is TRBV11-1, the J gene TRBJ2-2, with no clear D. This CDR3 has 14 amino acids. V was shortened by 0 bases and J by 4 bases, with 6 bases between the two germline ends. Germline V lookup: CDR1 SGHAT, CDR2 FQDESV (reference sequence). Written as DNA, the CDR3 is TGTGCCAGCAGCTTAGCTGGAGTCACCGGGGAGCTGTTTTTT. This codes for CASSLAGVTGELFF.

The chain joins TRBV19 to TRBJ1-3, with TRBD1 matching 8 bases. Trimming removed 2 bases from V and 2 bases from J; junction bases left unmatched: 5. CDR3 length: 16 residues. Germline CDR1 LNHDA, CDR2 SQIVND (reference sequence). CDR3 nucleotides: TGTGCCAGTAGTATATCTGGACAGGGACCTGGAAACACCATATATTTT. The encoded protein is CASSISGQGPGNTIYF.

This clone was counted a single time. V gene TRBV11-3 combines with J gene TRBJ2-5; TRBD2 matches 10 bases. Germline values: CDR1 SGHNT, CDR2 YENEEA. CDR3 length: 15 residues. The V segment lost 1 base and the J segment 1 base; nucleotides outside the gene matches: 0. CDR3 sequence (DNA): TGTGCCAGCAGCTTAGGGACTAGCGGCCAAGAGACCCAGTACTTC. This gives the protein CASSLGTSGQETQYF.

The V and J genes are TRBV2 and TRBJ1-1; TRBD1 might be the D (5 bases). Trimming stripped 1 base from V and 1 base from J, with 7 bases between. CDR1 is SNHLY and CDR2 is FYNNEI in the germline V gene. The CDR3 is 14 residues long. CDR3 DNA: TGTGCCAGCAGTGAAGGGACACCGAACACTGAAGCTTTCTTT. It translates to CASSEGTPNTEAFF.

J is TRBJ2-3 and V is TRBV4-3; TRBD2 aligns across 13 bases. Losses at the gene ends were 1 base for V and 2 bases for J; bases not matched to a gene: 6. This CDR3 has 18 amino acids. Germline assignment: CDR1 LGHNA and CDR2 YSLEER. The CDR3 DNA reads TGCGCCAGCAGCCAAGCCCCTACTAGCGGGGGGGCCACAGATACGCAGTATTTT. This encodes CASSQAPTSGGATDTQYF.

This clone was counted a few times. V and J are TRBV6-5 and TRBJ2-5; a weak D match, TRBD1 (6 bases). The CDR3 has 13 amino acids. CDR1 and CDR2 from the germline V gene are MNHEY and SVGAGI. V lost 8 bases and J lost 4, with 14 bases in between. The CDR3 DNA reads TGTGCCAGCGGGGGACAATTAGGAGAGACCCAGTACTTC. This gives the protein CASGGQLGETQYF.

The rearrangement links TRBV24-1 to TRBJ2-2; D is ambiguous. CDR1 KGHDR and CDR2 SFDVKD come from the germline V gene. The CDR3 is made up of 16 amino acids. Deletions cut 1 base from V and 0 bases from J, with 8 bases between. The CDR3: CATSDLDTTNTGELFF. The CDR3 DNA reads as TGTGCCACCAGTGATTTAGACACCACGAACACCGGGGAGCTGTTTTTT.

The rearrangement joins TRBV5-4 to TRBJ1-2, with a weak D call TRBD1 (6 bases). V was cut by 3 bases and J by 1 base, with 16 bases left in between. Germline CDR1 and CDR2: SGHNT and YYREEE (reference sequence). This CDR3 spans 16 amino acids. CDR3 sequence reads: CASSSLTGNLNYGYTF. For the CDR3, the DNA is TGTGCCAGCAGCTCCTTGACAGGAAATCTTAACTATGGCTACACCTTC.